These 2 T cell receptor beta chains were sequenced from one sample in a study of post-analysis software for immune sequencing data. Their cognate antigens are unknown. Unique-molecular-identifier-tagged TCR beta cDNA libraries were used. TCRdb processed the PCR reads anew with MiXCR; each CDR3 protein has one entry. The sample yields about 770,000 distinct CDR3 sequences, 40% to 55% seen once. Whole-study results and caveats: With TRBV5-6, TRBV5-1 and TRBV20-1 included, 4 or 5 TRBV segments were more frequent in patients than in controls.

Sequenced: blood. The receptors derive from a girl aged 5-17 years with multiple sclerosis.

This clonotype was seen a few times. V and J are TRBV20-1 and TRBJ2-5; TRBD2 aligns across 11 bases. The trim removed 6 bases at V and 5 bases at J, leaving 17 bases unmatched. The CDR3 is 17 amino acids. Germline V CDR1 and CDR2: DFQATT, SNEGSKA (reference sequence). CDR3 loop: CSARRGTSGPQGETQYF. In DNA, the CDR3 is TGCAGTGCCCGGAGGGGGACTAGCGGCCCTCAAGGGGAGACCCAGTACTTC.

In this sample, this clonotype turned up a few times. One end of the junction fails to match germline, which may point to a read error. The V and J genes are TRBV6-1 and TRBJ2-2; possible D gene TRBD1, 5 bases. This CDR3 has 16 residues. Germline CDR1 is MNHNS and CDR2 is SASEGT. DNA of the CDR3: TGTGCCGGCAGACAAGGTGTCAGGGTTGTAACCGGGGAGCTGTTTTTT. Translating gives CAGRQGVRVVTGELFF.